Listed below are T cell receptor beta chains from one sample, sequenced in a study of T cell responses to AZD1222 COVID-19 vaccine. Generated by immunoSEQ multiplex PCR, the TCRdb table keeps only in-frame clones and is missing some. The sample lists some 150,000 clones, over 75% occurring once. Sequences were derived from peripheral blood, sampled 28 days after the second dose of the MenACWY control vaccine. The source is an adult who received the MenACWY meningococcal vaccine as a control. Each CDR3 is given with its conserved first and last residue. Each record gives: V gene, clone size, D gene, J gene, CDR3 protein, CDR3 DNA. D genes are given only for firm matches. Not every row has a clone size; where given, it reads once, few, many or a size class.

>TRBV12-3/TRBV12-4|.|.|TRBJ1-4
CASRPGPVDQLFF
TGTGCCAGCAGACCGGGACCCGTTGACCAACTGTTTTTT
>TRBV19|.|.|TRBJ2-5
CASSTSAETQYF
TGTGCCAGTAGTACTAGCGCAGAGACCCAGTACTTC
>TRBV30|.|.|TRBJ2-3
CAWSVGTGPADTQYF
TGTGCCTGGAGTGTGGGGACCGGCCCCGCAGATACGCAGTATTTT
>TRBV2|once|.|TRBJ1-1
CATHSTGNTEAFF
TGTGCCACCCATTCGACCGGAAACACTGAAGCTTTCTTT
>TRBV21-1|.|.|TRBJ1-2
CASSKAGSAETGRRSYGYTF
TGTGCCAGCAGCAAAGCCGGCTCCGCTGAGACAGGGCGTAGGTCCTATGGCTACACCTTC
>TRBV7-6|.|.|TRBJ1-1
CASSRQTNTEAFF
TGTGCCAGCAGCCGACAGACTAACACTGAAGCTTTCTTT
>TRBV5-1|few|.|TRBJ1-6
CASSLSQGGSPLHF
TGCGCCAGCAGCTTGTCCCAGGGCGGGTCACCCCTCCACTTT
>TRBV29-1|once|TRBD2|TRBJ2-3
CSVVGLAGDEQYF
TGCAGCGTTGTAGGACTAGCGGGAGATGAGCAGTATTTT
>TRBV7-9|.|.|TRBJ2-5
CASSPLSNRETQYF
TGTGCCAGCAGCCCCCTCTCTAACCGAGAGACCCAGTACTTC
>TRBV30|.|.|TRBJ1-1
CAWSTGKSGEAFF
TGTGCCTGGAGCACAGGGAAGTCGGGTGAAGCTTTCTTT
>TRBV19|.|.|TRBJ1-2
CASSIGYGYTF
TGTGCCAGTAGTATAGGGTATGGCTACACCTTC
>TRBV5-1|.|.|TRBJ1-4
CASSLVPGQMNEKLFF
TGCGCCAGCAGCTTGGTCCCTGGACAGATGAATGAAAAACTGTTTTTT
>TRBV19|.|.|TRBJ2-2
CASSGWAANTGELFF
TGTGCCAGTAGTGGGTGGGCCGCGAACACCGGGGAGCTGTTTTTT
>TRBV2|.|.|TRBJ2-2
CASRPGTLNTGELFF
TGTGCCAGCAGGCCGGGGACCTTGAACACCGGGGAGCTGTTTTTT
>TRBV6-6|.|TRBD1|TRBJ1-2
CASTLGGQGRGYGYTF
TGTGCCAGCACTCTTGGGGGACAGGGGCGGGGCTATGGCTACACCTTC
>TRBV7-2|.|.|TRBJ1-2
CASSFPGLQGSGYTF
TGTGCCAGCAGCTTCCCTGGGCTACAGGGTTCCGGCTACACCTTC
>TRBV7-6|.|.|TRBJ2-2
CASSFEGGGTGELFF
TGTGCCAGCAGCTTTGAGGGAGGGGGCACCGGGGAGCTGTTTTTT
>TRBV5-1|.|.|TRBJ1-2
CASCLTGNYGYTF
TGCGCCAGCTGCCTAACAGGGAACTATGGCTACACCTTC
>TRBV7-9|.|.|TRBJ2-2
CASGYKNTGELFF
TGTGCCAGCGGGTACAAAAACACCGGGGAGCTGTTTTTT
>TRBV13|.|.|TRBJ1-2
CASSSSEGTYGYTF
TGTGCCAGCAGCTCCTCGGAGGGGACCTATGGCTACACCTTC
>TRBV12-3/TRBV12-4|.|.|TRBJ2-3
CASSFGDTQYF
TGTGCCAGCAGCTTTGGGGATACGCAGTATTTT
>TRBV6-1|few|.|TRBJ1-2
CASSERDNYGYTF
TGTGCCAGCAGTGAACGGGATAACTATGGCTACACCTTC
>TRBV19|.|TRBD1|TRBJ1-5
CASSMGTGEFGGQPQHF
TGTGCCAGTAGTATGGGGACAGGGGAGTTTGGGGGTCAGCCCCAGCATTTT
>TRBV12-5|.|TRBD2|TRBJ2-3
CASGAGTDTQYF
TGTGCTAGTGGAGCGGGGACAGATACGCAGTATTTT
>TRBV30|.|TRBD2|TRBJ2-3
CAWSGGTSVATQYF
TGTGCCTGGAGTGGAGGGACTAGCGTAGCTACGCAGTATTTT
>TRBV7-3|.|.|TRBJ2-2
CASSLGLSNTGELFF
TGTGCCAGCAGCTTAGGACTCTCGAACACCGGGGAGCTGTTTTTT
>TRBV6-1|.|.|TRBJ1-2
CASSDPGRGGYTF
TGTGCCAGCAGTGATCCTGGGAGGGGGGGCTACACCTTC
>TRBV19|.|.|TRBJ1-2
CASSTGRSDYGYTF
TGTGCCAGTAGTACTGGACGATCGGACTATGGCTACACCTTC
>TRBV19|.|.|TRBJ1-5
CASNKEGRGSRGPQHF
TGTGCCAGTAATAAGGAGGGACGGGGGTCTAGGGGGCCCCAGCATTTT
>TRBV2|.|.|TRBJ1-1
CASNKEANTEAFF
TGTGCCAGCAACAAAGAGGCCAACACTGAAGCTTTCTTT
>TRBV6-1|once|.|TRBJ1-2
CASSEARVAGGYGYTF
TGTGCCAGCAGTGAAGCTCGGGTTGCTGGTGGCTATGGCTACACCTTC
>TRBV6-4|once|TRBD1|TRBJ2-2
CASRRTGAGELFF
TGTGCCAGCAGGCGGACAGGGGCCGGGGAGCTGTTTTTT
>TRBV27|.|TRBD1|TRBJ2-7
CASSPLGQGYEQYF
TGTGCCAGCAGCCCACTAGGACAGGGGTACGAGCAGTACTTC
>TRBV6-5|.|TRBD1|TRBJ2-1
CASSRRGLRNEQFF
TGTGCCAGCAGTCGCAGGGGGCTAAGGAATGAGCAGTTCTTC
>TRBV7-2|few|TRBD1|TRBJ1-2
CASSLGGQGAYNGYTF
TGTGCCAGCAGCTTAGGGGGACAGGGGGCGTATAATGGCTACACCTTC
>TRBV28|.|.|TRBJ1-6
CASSLSGHYSPLHF
TGTGCCAGCAGTTTATCGGGACACTATTCACCCCTCCACTTT
>TRBV3-1/TRBV3-2|.|.|TRBJ2-7
CASSRGRSYSYEQYF
TGTGCCAGCAGCCGGGGCAGGTCCTATTCCTACGAGCAGTACTTC
>TRBV11-2|.|TRBD2|TRBJ2-3
CASSWREGIDTQYF
TGTGCCAGCAGCTGGCGGGAGGGCATAGATACGCAGTATTTT
>TRBV9|.|.|TRBJ2-7
CASSVVPGTYEQYF
TGTGCCAGCAGCGTAGTACCGGGGACCTACGAGCAGTACTTC
>TRBV20-1|.|TRBD2|TRBJ2-7
CSALGGEQYF
TGCAGTGCCCTGGGGGGGGAGCAGTACTTC
>TRBV27|few|TRBD1|TRBJ1-1
CASQIAGGTEAFF
TGTGCCAGCCAAATAGCAGGGGGCACTGAAGCTTTCTTT